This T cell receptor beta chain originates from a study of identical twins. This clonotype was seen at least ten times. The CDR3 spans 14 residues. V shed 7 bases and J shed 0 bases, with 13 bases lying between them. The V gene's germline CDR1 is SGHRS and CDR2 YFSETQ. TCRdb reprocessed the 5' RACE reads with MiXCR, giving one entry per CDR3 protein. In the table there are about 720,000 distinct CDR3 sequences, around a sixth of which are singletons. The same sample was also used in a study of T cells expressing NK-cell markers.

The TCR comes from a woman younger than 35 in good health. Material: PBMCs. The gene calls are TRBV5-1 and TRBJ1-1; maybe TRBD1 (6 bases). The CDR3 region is CASHRDTLNTEAFF. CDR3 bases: TGCGCCAGCCACCGGGACACATTGAACACTGAAGCTTTCTTT.